This TCR beta chain is from a study of T cells in localized non-small cell lung cancer. Study outcomes and limitations: Among the tissues sampled, uninvolved adjacent lung had the highest T cell clonality, above tumor. Researchers found a median 57 of the top 100 tumor clones in adjacent lung. The study linked higher blood T cell density to longer overall survival.

Clones were sequenced by immunoSEQ multiplex PCR, and TCRdb holds only the in-frame ones, with some missing. The sample shows about 34,000 clones, almost 90% of them seen only once. With regard to this clone: Its antigen remains unidentified.

The material was peripheral blood, obtained before any cancer treatment. The receptor's source is a woman aged 35-75 years with stage I lung adenocarcinoma.

The CDR3 sequence is CASSQGPMGEQYF. The CDR3 DNA is TGTGCCAGCAGCCAGGGTCCCATGGGGGAGCAGTACTTC. The V gene is TRBV6-6, the J gene TRBJ2-7, with TRBD1 as a possible D gene (5 bases). This CDR3 spans 13 amino acids. Deletions cut 6 bases from V and 7 bases from J, with 16 bases between. Germline V gene lookup returns CDR1 MNHNY and CDR2 SVGAGI (reference sequence).